This TCR beta chain stems from a study of long-term antiretroviral therapy in people with HIV. Study conclusions and caveats: Repertoires looked antigen-experienced, with only a slight naive shift after ART. Clonotypes expanded prior to ART showed repertoire dominance at all sampled time points. The data indicate that diversity increased after ART but remained below transplant donor controls.

Sequencing used immunoSEQ v3.0 at survey level. Using immunoSEQ multiplex PCR, the repertoire was profiled, and TCRdb retains in-frame clones only, with some absent. Of 20,000 to 30,000 clones listed, approximately 86% were seen once; the top ten hold under 5.5%. This clone was observed a single time. Its target is not known. This CDR3 comprises 15 residues. Germline CDR1 reads SEHNR; CDR2 reads FQNEAQ (reference sequence). V lost 1 base, J lost 7 bases, and 6 bases stayed unmatched. No fewer than two post-ART and no fewer than one pre-ART PBMC samples existed for each donor. The chain couples TRBV7-9 to TRBJ1-4; 7 bases line up with TRBD1. The specimen was unsorted PBMCs, collected 2.7 years after starting antiretroviral therapy. The receptor comes from a man aged 35 to 55 with HIV. CDR3 sequence reads: CASSLGQGASEKLFF. Here the CDR3 DNA reads TGTGCCAGCAGCTTAGGACAGGGCGCCAGTGAAAAACTGTTTTTT. Using reference TRBV7-9 and TRBJ1-4 for the parts outside the CDR3, the full variable domain is DTGVSQNPRHKITKRGQNVTFRCDPISEHNRLYWYRQTLGQGPEFLTYFQNEAQLEKSRLLSDRFSAERPKGSFSTLEIQRTEQGDSAMYLCASSLGQGASEKLFFGSGTQLSVL.